This entry concerns a single T cell receptor beta chain. Its target is unknown. Clones were read by immunoSEQ multiplex PCR, and TCRdb kept only the in-frame ones, dropping some. The repertoire includes over 400,000 clones, 90% of them detected once, and about 4.5% sits in the top ten. Specified treatment: roughly 19 received Ad26.COV2.S at low or high dose, single or two shots; about 5 received placebo; per-sample allocation not given. Sampling occurred on day 63 after the first vaccine or placebo injection. An adult aged 18-55 years in Boston served as the donor. These data are taken from a study of Ad26.COV2.S vaccination and SARS-CoV-2 variants. Study-level points and caveats: TCR breadth and depth analyses may have underestimated total T cell responses. Comparable non-spike TCR breadth was observed in vaccine and placebo recipients.

Trimming cost V 4 bases and J 3 bases, with 13 bases left between them. Germline V gene data show CDR1 as SGHRS and CDR2 as YFSETQ. This CDR3 has 14 residues. The J gene is TRBJ1-2, the V gene TRBV5-1; no firm D call. This sequence originates from a person between 18 and 65 years old who received the Ad26.COV2.S COVID-19 vaccine or a placebo. Material: peripheral blood, obtained in a trial of Ad26.COV2.S vaccine versus placebo. The CDR3 bases are TGCGCCAGCAGCCCGGACGGGGTTCACTATGGCTACACCTTC. This gives the protein CASSPDGVHYGYTF.